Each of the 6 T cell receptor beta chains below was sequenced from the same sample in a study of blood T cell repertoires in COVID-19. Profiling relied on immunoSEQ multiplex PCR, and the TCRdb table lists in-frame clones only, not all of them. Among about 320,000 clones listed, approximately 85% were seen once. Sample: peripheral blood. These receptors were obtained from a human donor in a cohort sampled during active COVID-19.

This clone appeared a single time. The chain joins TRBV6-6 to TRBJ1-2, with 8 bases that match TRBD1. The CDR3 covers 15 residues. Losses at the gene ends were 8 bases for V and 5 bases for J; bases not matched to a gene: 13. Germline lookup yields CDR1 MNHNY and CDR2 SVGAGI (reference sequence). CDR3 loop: CASLPLGQEVYGYTF. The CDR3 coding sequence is TGTGCCAGCCTCCCTTTGGGACAGGAAGTTTATGGCTACACCTTC.

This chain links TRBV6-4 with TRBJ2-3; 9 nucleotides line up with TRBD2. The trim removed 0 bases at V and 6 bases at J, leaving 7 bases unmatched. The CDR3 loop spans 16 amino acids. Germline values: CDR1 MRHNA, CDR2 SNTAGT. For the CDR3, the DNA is TGTGCCAGCAGTGACTCCTTGCGGGGGGGCAGGGATACGCAGTATTTT. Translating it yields CASSDSLRGGRDTQYF.

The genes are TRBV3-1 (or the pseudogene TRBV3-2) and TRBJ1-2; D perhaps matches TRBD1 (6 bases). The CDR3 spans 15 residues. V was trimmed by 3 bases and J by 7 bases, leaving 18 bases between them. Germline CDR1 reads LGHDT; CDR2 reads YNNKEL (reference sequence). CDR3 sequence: CASSQDRFLWGGYTF. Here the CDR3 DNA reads TGTGCCAGCAGCCAGGACAGATTCCTCTGGGGTGGCTACACCTTC.

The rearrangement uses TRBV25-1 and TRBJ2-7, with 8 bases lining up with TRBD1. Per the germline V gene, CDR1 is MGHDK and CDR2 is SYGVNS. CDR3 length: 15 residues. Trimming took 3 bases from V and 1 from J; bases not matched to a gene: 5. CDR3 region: CASSETGVLSYEQYF. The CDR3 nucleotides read TGTGCCAGCAGTGAGACAGGGGTTCTGTCCTACGAGCAGTACTTC.

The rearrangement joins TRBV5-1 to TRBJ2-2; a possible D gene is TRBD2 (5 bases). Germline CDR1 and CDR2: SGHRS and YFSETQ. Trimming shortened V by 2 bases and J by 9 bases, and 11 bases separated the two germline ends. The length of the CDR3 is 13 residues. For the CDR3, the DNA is TGCGCCAGCAGCTTCGGGGAGCCTAGGGAGCTGTTTTTT. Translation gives CASSFGEPRELFF.

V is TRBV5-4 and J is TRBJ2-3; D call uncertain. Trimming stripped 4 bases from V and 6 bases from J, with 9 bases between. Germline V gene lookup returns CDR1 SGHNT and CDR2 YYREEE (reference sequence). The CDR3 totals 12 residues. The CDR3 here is CASSRYLDTQYF. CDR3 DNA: TGTGCCAGCAGCCGGTATTTGGATACGCAGTATTTT.